The clone carrying this TCR beta chain was picked up one time. Germline-derived CDR1 and CDR2 are MNHEY and SVGAGI. CDR3 length: 14 amino acids. The germline V and J ends were trimmed by 6 bases and 2 bases, with 11 bases remaining between them. Sequenced by immunoSEQ multiplex PCR; TCRdb stores in-frame clones only, minus some. Of approximately 450,000 clones in the sample, around 89% were seen once. The data were obtained in a study of blood T cell repertoires in COVID-19. The chain combines TRBV6-5 with TRBJ1-3, with TRBD1 as a possible D gene (5 bases). The receptor was isolated from a man between 25 and 39 years old who had recovered from COVID-19. Source material: PBMCs or T cells enriched from blood (not recorded which). CDR3 residues: CASSIDRPGNTIYF. Here the CDR3 DNA reads TGTGCCAGCAGCATCGACAGACCTGGAAACACCATATATTTT.